These 8 T cell receptor beta chains were all obtained from the same sample, sequenced in a study of cytomegalovirus exposure and HLA in healthy donors listed by TCRdb under 2017. The library relied on the immunoSEQ multiplex PCR assay. The source is immuneACCESS, and TCRdb retained only in-frame sequences with V and J called. Part of the clones is not carried over; for the studies checked, unresolved V genes explain less than half of this, and the remainder is unexplained. This sample is represented by roughly 120,000 clones; approximately 88% of them were singletons. Clones ranked in the top ten supply 1.5% to 2% of the sample. Sequencing input: PBMCs. These receptors were collected from a man between 18 and 29 years old in good health and CMV-seronegative.

This chain links TRBV27 with TRBJ2-7; the match to TRBD1 covers 7 bases. Trimming cost V 5 bases and J 2 bases; bases outside gene matches: 9. Germline V gene sequence: CDR1 MNHEY, CDR2 SMNVEV (reference sequence). CDR3 size: 15 residues. In DNA, the CDR3 is TGTGCCAGCAGTCCCGTTTCAGGGGGTCCCTACGAGCAGTACTTC. Residues: CASSPVSGGPYEQYF.

This clone was seen just once. V usage is TRBV27 and J usage is TRBJ2-3, with TRBD2 matching 15 bases. Germline-derived CDR1 and CDR2 are MNHEY and SMNVEV (reference sequence). V shed 0 bases and J 4 bases; nucleotides not matched to a gene: 5. The CDR3 sequence is 18 residues long. CDR3 sequence: CASSLSGLAGGTADTQYF. The CDR3 DNA sequence: TGTGCCAGCAGTTTATCGGGACTAGCGGGAGGAACAGCAGATACGCAGTATTTT.

This clone was seen a single time. The rearrangement links TRBV27 to TRBJ2-1; D gene unclear. The CDR3 runs 13 residues. Trimming cost V 8 bases and J 3 bases, with 11 bases left between them. CDR1 MNHEY and CDR2 SMNVEV come from the germline V gene (reference sequence). CDR3 DNA sequence: TGTGCCAGCGAGAAGAGAGGCTACAATGAGCAGTTCTTC. This translates into CASEKRGYNEQFF.

This rearrangement joins TRBV6-5 to TRBJ2-3; 7 bases fit TRBD1. Germline lookup yields CDR1 MNHEY and CDR2 SVGAGI. CDR3 size: 13 residues. V dropped 8 bases and J dropped 5; count of bases not matched to a gene: 7. The CDR3 DNA reads TGTGCCAGCTCCGACAGGGCGGGAGATACGCAGTATTTT. Residues: CASSDRAGDTQYF.

J is TRBJ2-7 and V is TRBV9; TRBD1 agrees at 8 bases. Germline values: CDR1 SGDLS, CDR2 YYNGEE. Losses at the gene ends were 4 bases for V and 5 bases for J; bases not matched to a gene: 8. This CDR3 contains 14 residues. The CDR3 loop is CASSSGQGFDEQYF. As DNA, the CDR3 is TGTGCCAGCAGCAGTGGACAGGGTTTCGACGAGCAGTACTTC.

This chain uses TRBV28 with TRBJ1-2, with 8 bases matching TRBD1. V was pared by 11 bases and J by 6 bases, with 8 bases of the junction left unmatched. Germline values: CDR1 MDHEN, CDR2 SYDVKM. The CDR3 has 12 amino acids. In nucleotides, the CDR3 is TGTGCCGGGTGGACAGGGAGTCATGGCTACACCTTC. Protein product: CAGWTGSHGYTF.

The V gene is TRBV28, the J gene TRBJ2-7; D perhaps matches TRBD2 (6 bases). The V gene lost 11 bases and the J gene lost 2 bases, with 16 bases spanning the gap. The CDR3 runs 13 residues. Per the germline V gene, CDR1 is MDHEN and CDR2 is SYDVKM. CDR3 sequence reads: CAGGARGPYEQYF. In DNA form, the CDR3 reads TGTGCCGGTGGGGCGCGGGGTCCCTACGAGCAGTACTTC. The full variable domain, in which reference TRBV28 and TRBJ2-7 provide the parts outside the CDR3, is DVKVTQSSRYLVKRTGEKVFLECVQDMDHENMFWYRQDPGLGLRLIYFSYDVKMKEKGDIPEGYSVSREKKERFSLILESASTNQTSMYLCAGGARGPYEQYFGPGTRLTVT.

V and J are TRBV5-1 and TRBJ2-7, with 12 bases identical to TRBD2. Per the germline V gene, CDR1 is SGHRS and CDR2 is YFSETQ. This CDR3 has 16 residues. J gave up 2 bases and V 3 bases, and 6 bases lay outside the gene matches. The CDR3 region is CASSYRLAGAPYEQYF. As DNA, the CDR3 is TGCGCCAGCAGCTACCGACTAGCGGGGGCCCCCTACGAGCAGTACTTC.